The sequence of this T cell receptor beta chain was determined in a study of PD-1 blockade in classical Hodgkin lymphoma. The junction had 11 bases not matched to a gene; V was cut back by 0 bases and J by 2 bases. The CDR3 loop spans 19 amino acids. Germline V gene data show CDR1 as MNHEY and CDR2 as SMNVEV (reference sequence). Each of the patients experienced relapse following autologous stem cell transplantation, and their brentuximab vedotin exposure differed. Produced via immunoSEQ multiplex PCR; TCRdb's table is partial and in-frame only. Here the sample spans 80,000 to 100,000 clones, around 81% being singletons.

The sequences come from peripheral blood mononuclear cells (PBMCs), collected before the second cycle of nivolumab. J is TRBJ2-5 and V is TRBV27, with 11 bases matching TRBD2. The sequence was collected from a human donor with classical Hodgkin lymphoma. The DNA for the CDR3 is TGTGCCAGCAGTTTATCGATAAGGGGGGGACTAGCGGCGCAAGAGACCCAGTACTTC. Translation: CASSLSIRGGLAAQETQYF.